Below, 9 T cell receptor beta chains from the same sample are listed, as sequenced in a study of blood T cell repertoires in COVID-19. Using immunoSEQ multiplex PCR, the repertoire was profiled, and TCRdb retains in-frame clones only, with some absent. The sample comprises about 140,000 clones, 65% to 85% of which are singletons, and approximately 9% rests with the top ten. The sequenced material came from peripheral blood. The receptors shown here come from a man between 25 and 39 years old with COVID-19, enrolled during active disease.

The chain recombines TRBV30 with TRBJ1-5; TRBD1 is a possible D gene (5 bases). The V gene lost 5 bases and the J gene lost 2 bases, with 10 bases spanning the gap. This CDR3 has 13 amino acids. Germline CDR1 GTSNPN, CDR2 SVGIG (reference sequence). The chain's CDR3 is CAWGGGGNQPQHF. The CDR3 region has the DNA TGTGCCTGGGGGGGAGGGGGCAATCAGCCCCAGCATTTT.

The CDR3 DNA follows: TGTGCCAGCAGGCGGGACGAAACAACTAATGAAAAACTGTTTTTT. Translating gives CASRRDETTNEKLFF. J is TRBJ1-4 and V is TRBV6-5; maybe TRBD1 (5 bases). This CDR3 contains 15 residues. Germline loops: CDR1 MNHEY, CDR2 SVGAGI. Trimming cost V 6 bases and J 0 bases, with 11 bases left between them.

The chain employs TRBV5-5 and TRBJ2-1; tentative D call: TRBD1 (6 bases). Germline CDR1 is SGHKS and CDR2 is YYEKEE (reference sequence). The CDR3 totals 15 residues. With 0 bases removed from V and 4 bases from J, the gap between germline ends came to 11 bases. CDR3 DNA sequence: TGTGCCAGCAGCTTGGAGGGACAAAAATACAATGAGCAGTTCTTC. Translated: CASSLEGQKYNEQFF.

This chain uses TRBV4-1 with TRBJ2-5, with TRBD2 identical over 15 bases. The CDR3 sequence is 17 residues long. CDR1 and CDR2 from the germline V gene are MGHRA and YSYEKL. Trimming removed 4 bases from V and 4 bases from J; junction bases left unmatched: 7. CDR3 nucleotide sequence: TGCGCCAGCAGCCGGACGGCGGGACTAGCGGGAGGAGAGACCCAGTACTTC. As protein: CASSRTAGLAGGETQYF.

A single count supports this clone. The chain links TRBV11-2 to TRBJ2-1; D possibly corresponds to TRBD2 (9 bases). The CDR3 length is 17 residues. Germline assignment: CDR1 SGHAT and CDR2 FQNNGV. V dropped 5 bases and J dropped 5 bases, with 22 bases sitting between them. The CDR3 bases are TGTGCCAGCAGCCAGGGGGCTCTAGCGGGGATTAACAATGAGCAGTTCTTC. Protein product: CASSQGALAGINNEQFF.

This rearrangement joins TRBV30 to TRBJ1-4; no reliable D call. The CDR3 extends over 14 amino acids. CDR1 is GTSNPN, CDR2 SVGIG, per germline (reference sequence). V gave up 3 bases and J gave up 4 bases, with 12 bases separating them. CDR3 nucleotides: TGTGCCTGGAGCGGGGTCTCGTTTAATGAAAAACTGTTTTTT. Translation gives CAWSGVSFNEKLFF. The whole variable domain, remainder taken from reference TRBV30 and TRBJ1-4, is SQTIHQWPATLVQPVGSPLSLECTVEGTSNPNLYWYRQAAGRGLQLLFYSVGIGQISSEVPQNLSASRPQDRQFILSSKKLLLSDSGFYLCAWSGVSFNEKLFFGSGTQLSVL.

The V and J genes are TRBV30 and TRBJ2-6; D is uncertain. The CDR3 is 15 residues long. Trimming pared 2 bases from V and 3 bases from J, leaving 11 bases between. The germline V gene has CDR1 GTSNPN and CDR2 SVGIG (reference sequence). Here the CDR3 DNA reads TGTGCCTGGAGTAGGAGAGGAAGTGGGGCCAACGTCCTGACTTTC. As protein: CAWSRRGSGANVLTF. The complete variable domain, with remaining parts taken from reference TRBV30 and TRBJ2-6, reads SQTIHQWPATLVQPVGSPLSLECTVEGTSNPNLYWYRQAAGRGLQLLFYSVGIGQISSEVPQNLSASRPQDRQFILSSKKLLLSDSGFYLCAWSRRGSGANVLTFGAGSRLTVL.

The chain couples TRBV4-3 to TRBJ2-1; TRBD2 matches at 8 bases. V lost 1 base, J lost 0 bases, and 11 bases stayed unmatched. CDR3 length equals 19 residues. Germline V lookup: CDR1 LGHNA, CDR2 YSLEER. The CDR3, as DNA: TGCGCCAGCAGCCAAGCCCCCCCTAGCGGGTTTAGCTCCTACAATGAGCAGTTCTTC. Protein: CASSQAPPSGFSSYNEQFF.

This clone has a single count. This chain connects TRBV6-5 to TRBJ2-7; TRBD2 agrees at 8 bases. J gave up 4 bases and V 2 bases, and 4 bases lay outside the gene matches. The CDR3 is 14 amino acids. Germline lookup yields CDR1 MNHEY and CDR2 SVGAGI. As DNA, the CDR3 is TGTGCCAGCAGTTACGTCCGGGGGGGGTACGAGCAGTACTTC. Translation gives CASSYVRGGYEQYF.